What follows describes a single T cell receptor (beta chain). The data were obtained in a study of blood T cell repertoires in COVID-19. Whole-study context: Some COVID-19 samples were acute and others convalescent; all came from the United States, Italy and Spain. From T cells, B-cell-depleted T cells, or PBMCs came the material, which was cDNA or gDNA.

Authors' methods: Amplifying reference gene primers gave estimates of nucleated cell counts. Clones were read by immunoSEQ multiplex PCR, and TCRdb kept only the in-frame ones, dropping some. V and J calls and clone size come straight from that table; D and trimming were deduced from the DNA. The sample lists hundreds of thousands of clones; more than 70% were seen once. V lost 5 bases and J lost 5, with 18 bases in between. Germline CDR1 is SGHAT and CDR2 is FQNNGV. CDR3 length: 15 residues. The chain links TRBV11-2 to TRBJ2-5; a possible D gene is TRBD1 (6 bases). Sample: peripheral blood. This receptor was taken from a woman in her forties or fifties who had recovered from COVID-19. The CDR3 loop reads CASSGRLGARETQYF. In DNA form, the CDR3 reads TGTGCCAGCAGCGGCCGTCTGGGGGCACGGGAGACCCAGTACTTC.